The rows below give T cell receptor beta chains drawn from one sample of a study of cytomegalovirus exposure and HLA in healthy donors. Clones were sequenced by immunoSEQ multiplex PCR, and TCRdb holds only the in-frame ones, with some missing. The data hold about 160,000 clones, with over 70% observed a single time. The sample comprised PBMCs. The source is a woman aged 25 to 39 in good health and CMV-seronegative. The CDR3 runs from the conserved cysteine through the conserved F or W. Each record gives: V gene, D gene, J gene, CDR3 length, clone size, CDR3 DNA, CDR3 protein. The D gene is left open where the match is weak. Clone size is stated in some rows and not others, as once, few, many or a class when expanded.

V gene: TRBV6-5; D gene: TRBD2; J gene: TRBJ2-1; CDR3 length: 15; clone size: few; CDR3 DNA: TGTGCCAGCAGTTACTTATGGACTAGTAGTGATGAGCAGTTCTTC; CDR3 protein: CASSYLWTSSDEQFF
V gene: TRBV2; D gene: .; J gene: TRBJ1-1; CDR3 length: 13; clone size: .; CDR3 DNA: TGTGCCAGCAATCGAGTGGAGGGCACTGAAGCTTTCTTT; CDR3 protein: CASNRVEGTEAFF
V gene: TRBV28; D gene: .; J gene: TRBJ1-2; CDR3 length: 13; clone size: .; CDR3 DNA: TGTGCCAGCAGTTTTGAGGGAGGGTATGGCTACACCTTC; CDR3 protein: CASSFEGGYGYTF
V gene: TRBV18; D gene: .; J gene: TRBJ2-7; CDR3 length: 13; clone size: .; CDR3 DNA: TGTGCCAGCTCACCACAGGGGTTGGACGAGCAGTACTTC; CDR3 protein: CASSPQGLDEQYF
V gene: TRBV2; D gene: .; J gene: TRBJ2-7; CDR3 length: 13; clone size: .; CDR3 DNA: TGTGCCAGCTCGGCGGGGCCAGCCTACGAGCAGTACTTC; CDR3 protein: CASSAGPAYEQYF
V gene: TRBV7-3; D gene: .; J gene: TRBJ2-1; CDR3 length: 13; clone size: few; CDR3 DNA: TGTGCCAGCAGCTTTGGGAGTGCGGATGAGCAGTTCTTC; CDR3 protein: CASSFGSADEQFF
V gene: TRBV30; D gene: .; J gene: TRBJ1-5; CDR3 length: 13; clone size: .; CDR3 DNA: TGTGCCTGGAGTGCTACCCGGGGTGAGCCCCAGCATTTT; CDR3 protein: CAWSATRGEPQHF
V gene: TRBV19; D gene: TRBD1; J gene: TRBJ1-1; CDR3 length: 13; clone size: .; CDR3 DNA: TGTGCCAGTAGGAACAGGGGTCGGGGTGAAGCTTTCTTT; CDR3 protein: CASRNRGRGEAFF
V gene: TRBV6-1; D gene: .; J gene: TRBJ2-7; CDR3 length: 11; clone size: .; CDR3 DNA: TGTGCCAGCACCAGAAACCAGGTGCGGTACTTC; CDR3 protein: CASTRNQVRYF
V gene: TRBV6-6; D gene: .; J gene: TRBJ1-4; CDR3 length: 15; clone size: .; CDR3 DNA: TGTGCCAGCATCATCTCGGGGGGAACTAATGAAAAACTGTTTTTT; CDR3 protein: CASIISGGTNEKLFF
V gene: TRBV5-4; D gene: .; J gene: TRBJ2-2; CDR3 length: 14; clone size: .; CDR3 DNA: TGTGCCAGCAGCTCTAACAGGGTCACCGGGGAGCTGTTTTTT; CDR3 protein: CASSSNRVTGELFF
V gene: TRBV23-1; D gene: .; J gene: TRBJ1-5; CDR3 length: 17; clone size: .; CDR3 DNA: TGCGCCAGCAGTCATAACTCGGACCGAGATGGAGGTCAGCCCCAGCATTTT; CDR3 protein: CASSHNSDRDGGQPQHF
V gene: TRBV5-1; D gene: TRBD1; J gene: TRBJ1-1; CDR3 length: 16; clone size: .; CDR3 DNA: TGCGCCAGCAGCTCAGGACAGGGCTCAATGAACACTGAAGCTTTCTTT; CDR3 protein: CASSSGQGSMNTEAFF
V gene: TRBV30; D gene: .; J gene: TRBJ2-7; CDR3 length: 12; clone size: .; CDR3 DNA: TGTGCCTGGTCGGAGGGCTCCTACGAGCAGTACTTC; CDR3 protein: CAWSEGSYEQYF
V gene: TRBV5-1; D gene: TRBD2; J gene: TRBJ2-3; CDR3 length: 19; clone size: .; CDR3 DNA: TGCGCCAGCAGCTTTCGAAGGACTAGCGGGGGGACCAGCACAGATACGCAGTATTTT; CDR3 protein: CASSFRRTSGGTSTDTQYF
V gene: TRBV2; D gene: .; J gene: TRBJ1-5; CDR3 length: 15; clone size: .; CDR3 DNA: TGTGCCAGCAGTCCAGAGGTTGGGAGCAATCAGCCCCAGCATTTT; CDR3 protein: CASSPEVGSNQPQHF
V gene: TRBV7-9; D gene: .; J gene: TRBJ2-2; CDR3 length: 14; clone size: .; CDR3 DNA: TGTGCCAGCAGCGGGGGTCCAGGGGCCGGGGAGCTGTTTTTT; CDR3 protein: CASSGGPGAGELFF
V gene: TRBV30; D gene: .; J gene: TRBJ1-3; CDR3 length: 14; clone size: .; CDR3 DNA: TGTGCCTGGAGTGTGGGTGGGCCTGGAAACACCATATATTTT; CDR3 protein: CAWSVGGPGNTIYF
V gene: TRBV5-1; D gene: .; J gene: TRBJ2-2; CDR3 length: 12; clone size: .; CDR3 DNA: TGCGCCAGCAGCTTTAGTCCCGGGGAGCTGTTTTTT; CDR3 protein: CASSFSPGELFF
V gene: TRBV6-5; D gene: .; J gene: TRBJ1-3; CDR3 length: 15; clone size: .; CDR3 DNA: TGTGCCAGCAGTTACGTCCAGGGTGTTGGAAACACCATATATTTT; CDR3 protein: CASSYVQGVGNTIYF